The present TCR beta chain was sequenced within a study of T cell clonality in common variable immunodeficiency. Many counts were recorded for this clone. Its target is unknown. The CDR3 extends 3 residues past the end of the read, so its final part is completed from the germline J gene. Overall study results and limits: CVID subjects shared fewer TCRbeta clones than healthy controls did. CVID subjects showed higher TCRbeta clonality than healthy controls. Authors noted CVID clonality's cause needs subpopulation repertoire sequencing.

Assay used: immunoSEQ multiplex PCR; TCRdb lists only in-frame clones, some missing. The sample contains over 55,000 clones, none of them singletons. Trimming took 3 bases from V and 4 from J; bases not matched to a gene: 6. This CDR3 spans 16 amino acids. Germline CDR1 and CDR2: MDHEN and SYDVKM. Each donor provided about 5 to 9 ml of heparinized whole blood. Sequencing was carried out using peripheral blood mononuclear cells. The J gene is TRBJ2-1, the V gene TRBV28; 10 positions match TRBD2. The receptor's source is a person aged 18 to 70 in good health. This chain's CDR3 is CASSLSGLAAYNEQFF. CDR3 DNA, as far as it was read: TGTGCCAGCAGTTTGTCCGGACTAGCGGCATACAATGAG. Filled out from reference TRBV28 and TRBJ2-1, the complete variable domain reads DVKVTQSSRYLVKRTGEKVFLECVQDMDHENMFWYRQDPGLGLRLIYFSYDVKMKEKGDIPEGYSVSREKKERFSLILESASTNQTSMYLCASSLSGLAAYNEQFFGPGTRLTVL.